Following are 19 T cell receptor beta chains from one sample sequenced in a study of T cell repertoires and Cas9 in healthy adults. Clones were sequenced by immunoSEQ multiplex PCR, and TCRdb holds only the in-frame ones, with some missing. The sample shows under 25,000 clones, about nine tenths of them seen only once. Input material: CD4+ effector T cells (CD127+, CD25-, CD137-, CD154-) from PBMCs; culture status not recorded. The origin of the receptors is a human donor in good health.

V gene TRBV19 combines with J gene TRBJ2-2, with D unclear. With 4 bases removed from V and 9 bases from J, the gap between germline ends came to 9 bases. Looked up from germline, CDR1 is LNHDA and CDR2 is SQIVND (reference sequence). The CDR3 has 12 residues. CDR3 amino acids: CASSTAAWELFF. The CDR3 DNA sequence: TGTGCCAGTAGTACGGCCGCCTGGGAGCTGTTTTTT.

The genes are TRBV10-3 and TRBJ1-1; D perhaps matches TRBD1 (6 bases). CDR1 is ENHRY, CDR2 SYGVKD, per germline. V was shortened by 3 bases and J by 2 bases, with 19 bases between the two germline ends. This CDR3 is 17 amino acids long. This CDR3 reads CAISDPQGRQGNTEAFF. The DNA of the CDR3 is TGTGCCATCAGTGACCCTCAGGGGCGGCAGGGTAACACTGAAGCTTTCTTT.

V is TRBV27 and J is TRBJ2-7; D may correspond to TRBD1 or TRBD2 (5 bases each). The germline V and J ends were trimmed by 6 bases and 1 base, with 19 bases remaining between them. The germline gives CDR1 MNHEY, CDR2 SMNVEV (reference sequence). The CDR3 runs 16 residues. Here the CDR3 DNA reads TGTGCCAGCAGAAGGGGAGACGGCGCAAATTCCTACGAGCAGTACTTC. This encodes CASRRGDGANSYEQYF.

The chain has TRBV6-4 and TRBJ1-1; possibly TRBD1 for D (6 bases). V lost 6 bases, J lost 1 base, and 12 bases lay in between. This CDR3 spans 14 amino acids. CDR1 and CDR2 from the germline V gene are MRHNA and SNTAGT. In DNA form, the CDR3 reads TGTGCCAGCAGGGAACAGGGCTCGAACACTGAAGCTTTCTTT. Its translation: CASREQGSNTEAFF.

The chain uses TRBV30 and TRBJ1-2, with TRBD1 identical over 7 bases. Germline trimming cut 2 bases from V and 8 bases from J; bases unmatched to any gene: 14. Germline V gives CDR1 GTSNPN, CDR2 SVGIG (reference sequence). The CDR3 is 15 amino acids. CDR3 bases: TGTGCCTGGAGTCCCCATCAGGGGGGCCTCGGAGGCTACACCTTC. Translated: CAWSPHQGGLGGYTF.

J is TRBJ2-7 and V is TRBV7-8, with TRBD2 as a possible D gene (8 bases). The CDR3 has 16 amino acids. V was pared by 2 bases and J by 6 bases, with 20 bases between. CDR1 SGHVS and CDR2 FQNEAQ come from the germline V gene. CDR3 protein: CASSLQGGLVPVEQYF. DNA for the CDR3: TGTGCCAGCAGCTTACAGGGGGGACTAGTCCCAGTCGAGCAGTACTTC.

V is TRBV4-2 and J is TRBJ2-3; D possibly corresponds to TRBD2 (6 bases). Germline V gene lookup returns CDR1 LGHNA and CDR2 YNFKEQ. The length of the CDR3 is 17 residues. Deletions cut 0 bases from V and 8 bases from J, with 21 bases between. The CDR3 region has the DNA TGTGCCAGCAGCCAAGACATCTGGGAGGCTCGGGGTACTACGCAGTATTTT. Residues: CASSQDIWEARGTTQYF.

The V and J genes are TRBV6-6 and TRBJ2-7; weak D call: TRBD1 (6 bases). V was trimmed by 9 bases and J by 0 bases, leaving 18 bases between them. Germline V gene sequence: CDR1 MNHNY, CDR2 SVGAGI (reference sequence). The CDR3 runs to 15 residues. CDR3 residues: CASRMTGLSSYEQYF. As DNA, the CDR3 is TGTGCCAGTCGGATGACAGGTCTCAGCTCCTACGAGCAGTACTTC.

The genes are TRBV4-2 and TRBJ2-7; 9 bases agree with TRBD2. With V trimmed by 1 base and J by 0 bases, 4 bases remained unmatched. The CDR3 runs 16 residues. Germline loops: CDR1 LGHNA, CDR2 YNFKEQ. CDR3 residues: CASSQVAGASSYEQYF. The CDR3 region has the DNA TGTGCCAGCAGCCAAGTAGCGGGGGCGAGCTCCTACGAGCAGTACTTC.

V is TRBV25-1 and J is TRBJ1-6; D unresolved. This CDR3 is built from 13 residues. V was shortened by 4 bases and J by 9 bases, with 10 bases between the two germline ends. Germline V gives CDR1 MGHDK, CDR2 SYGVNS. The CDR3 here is CASSADLISPLHF. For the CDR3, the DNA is TGTGCCAGCAGTGCGGATCTAATTTCACCCCTCCACTTT.

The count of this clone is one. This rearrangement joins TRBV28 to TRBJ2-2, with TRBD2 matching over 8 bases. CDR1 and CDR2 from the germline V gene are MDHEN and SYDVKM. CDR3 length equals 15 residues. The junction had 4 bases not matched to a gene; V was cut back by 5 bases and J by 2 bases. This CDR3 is CASSPGLANTGELFF. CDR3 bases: TGTGCCAGCAGTCCAGGACTAGCTAACACCGGGGAGCTGTTTTTT.

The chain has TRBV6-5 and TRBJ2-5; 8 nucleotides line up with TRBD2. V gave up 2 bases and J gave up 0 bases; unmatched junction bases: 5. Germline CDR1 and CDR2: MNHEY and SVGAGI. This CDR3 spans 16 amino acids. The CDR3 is CASSYGLAGNQETQYF. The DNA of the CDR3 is TGTGCCAGCAGTTACGGCCTAGCGGGCAACCAAGAGACCCAGTACTTC.

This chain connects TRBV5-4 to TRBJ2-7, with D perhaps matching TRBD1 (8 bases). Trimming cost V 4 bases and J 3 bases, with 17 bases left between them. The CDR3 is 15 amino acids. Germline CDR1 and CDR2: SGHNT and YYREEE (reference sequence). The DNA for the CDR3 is TGTGCCAGCAGCCCGAACAGGGGGGGATACTACGAGCAGTACTTC. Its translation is CASSPNRGGYYEQYF. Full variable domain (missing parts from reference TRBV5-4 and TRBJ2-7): ETGVTQSPTHLIKTRGQQVTLRCSSQSGHNTVSWYQQALGQGPQFIFQYYREEENGRGNFPPRFSGLQFPNYSSELNVNALELDDSALYLCASSPNRGGYYEQYFGPGTRLTVT.

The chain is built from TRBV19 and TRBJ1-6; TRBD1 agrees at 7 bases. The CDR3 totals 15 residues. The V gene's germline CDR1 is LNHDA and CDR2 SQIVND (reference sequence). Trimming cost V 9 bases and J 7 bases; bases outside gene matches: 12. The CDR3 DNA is TGTGCCAGCCAGAAAATTACAGGGGTAAATTCACCCCTCCACTTT. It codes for CASQKITGVNSPLHF. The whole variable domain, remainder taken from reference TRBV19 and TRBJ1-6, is DGGITQSPKYLFRKEGQNVTLSCEQNLNHDAMYWYRQDPGQGLRLIYYSQIVNDFQKGDIAEGYSVSREKKESFPLTVTSAQKNPTAFYLCASQKITGVNSPLHFGNGTRLTVT.

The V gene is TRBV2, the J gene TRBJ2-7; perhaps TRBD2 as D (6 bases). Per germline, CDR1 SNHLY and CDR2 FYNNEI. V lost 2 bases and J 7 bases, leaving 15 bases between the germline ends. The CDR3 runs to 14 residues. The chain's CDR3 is CASSEHREAGEQYF. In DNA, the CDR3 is TGTGCCAGCAGTGAACATAGGGAGGCGGGAGAGCAGTACTTC. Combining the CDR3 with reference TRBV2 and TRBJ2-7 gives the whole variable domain EPEVTQTPSHQVTQMGQEVILRCVPISNHLYFYWYRQILGQKVEFLVSFYNNEISEKSEIFDDQFSVERPDGSNFTLKIRSTKLEDSAMYFCASSEHREAGEQYFGPGTRLTVT.

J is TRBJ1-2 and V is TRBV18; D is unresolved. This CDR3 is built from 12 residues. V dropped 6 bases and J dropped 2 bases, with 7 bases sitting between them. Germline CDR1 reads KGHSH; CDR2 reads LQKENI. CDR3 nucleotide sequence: TGTGCCAGCTCGGGTACCAACTATGGCTACACCTTC. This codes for CASSGTNYGYTF. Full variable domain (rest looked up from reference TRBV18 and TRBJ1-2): NAGVMQNPRHLVRRRGQEARLRCSPMKGHSHVYWYRQLPEEGLKFMVYLQKENIIDESGMPKERFSAEFPKEGPSILRIQQVVRGDSAAYFCASSGTNYGYTFGSGTRLTVV.

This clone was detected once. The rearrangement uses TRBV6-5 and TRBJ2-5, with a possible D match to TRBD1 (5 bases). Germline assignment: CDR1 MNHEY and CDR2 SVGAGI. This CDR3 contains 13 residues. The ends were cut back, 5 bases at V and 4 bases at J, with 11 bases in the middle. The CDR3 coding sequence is TGTGCCAGCAGTCAGGGTTCACGAGAGACCCAGTACTTC. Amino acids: CASSQGSRETQYF.

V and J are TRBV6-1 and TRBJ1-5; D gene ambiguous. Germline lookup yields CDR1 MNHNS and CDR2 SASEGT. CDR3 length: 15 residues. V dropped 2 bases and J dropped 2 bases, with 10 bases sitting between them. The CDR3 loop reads CASSENPMGNQPQHF. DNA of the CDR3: TGTGCCAGCAGTGAAAACCCCATGGGCAATCAGCCCCAGCATTTT.

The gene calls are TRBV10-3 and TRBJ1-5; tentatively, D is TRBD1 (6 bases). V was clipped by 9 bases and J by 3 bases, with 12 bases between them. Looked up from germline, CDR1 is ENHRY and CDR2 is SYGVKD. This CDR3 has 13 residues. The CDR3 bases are TGTGCCATGGGGGCCGAACCCAATCAGCCCCAGCATTTT. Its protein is CAMGAEPNQPQHF.